The present TCR beta chain was sequenced within a study of tumor-infiltrating lymphocytes in primary liver carcinoma. The CDR3 length is 20 residues. Per germline, CDR1 SGHAT and CDR2 FQNNGV. The blood RNA (from unsorted whole blood) was obtained, and germline DNA was also extracted. Patients were treatment-naive with chronic HBV infection. Study-level results: Blood's top-250-clone fraction was significantly lower than that of tumors (p = 0.039). Tumor-blood pairs (like tumor-adjacent pairs) overlapped less than tumor region pairs did.

Synthesis of TCR beta cDNA was carried out from 500 ng total RNA with a constant-region primer. ARM-PCR, slightly modified, supplied the TCR beta libraries through three nested multiplex PCR rounds. PCR rounds one and two used TRBV1-TRBV30 forward primers with a C-beta reverse primer for about 11 cycles each. TCRdb reanalysed the multiplex PCR reads using MiXCR and keeps one entry per CDR3 protein. Of roughly 180,000 distinct CDR3 sequences listed, over 50% are singletons. As to this clonotype: Its specificity is not known. One end of the junction does not line up with germline, which may come from a read error.

This clonotype was obtained from a man aged 35 to 55 with primary liver carcinoma and hepatitis B virus infection. Sequenced: peripheral blood. This chain uses TRBV11-2 with TRBJ2-1, with TRBD2 matching over 14 bases. The DNA for the CDR3 is TGTGTCAGCAGCCTCCCGTCGACTAGCGGGAGGGCCGGGACCTACGATGAGCAGTTCTTC. It codes for CVSSLPSTSGRAGTYDEQFF. The full variable domain, its missing parts supplied by reference TRBV11-2 and TRBJ2-1, is EAGVAQSPRYKIIEKRQSVAFWCNPISGHATLYWYQQILGQGPKLLIQFQNNGVVDDSQLPKDRFSAERLKGVDSTLKIQPAKLEDSAVYLCVSSLPSTSGRAGTYDEQFFGPGTRLTVL.